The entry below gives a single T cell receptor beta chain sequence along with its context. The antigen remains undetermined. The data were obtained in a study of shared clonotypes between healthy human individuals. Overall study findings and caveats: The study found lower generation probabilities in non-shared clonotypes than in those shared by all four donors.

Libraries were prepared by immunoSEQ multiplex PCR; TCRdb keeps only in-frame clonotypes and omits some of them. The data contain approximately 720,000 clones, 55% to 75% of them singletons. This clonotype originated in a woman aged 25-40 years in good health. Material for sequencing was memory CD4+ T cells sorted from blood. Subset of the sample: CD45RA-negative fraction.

CDR3 in DNA: TGTGCCAGCCGTACACCCCAGGGGGCGGACGGGGAGCTGTTTTTT. Translation: CASRTPQGADGELFF. J is TRBJ2-2 and V is TRBV6-6; 8 bases are a match to TRBD1. The J segment lost 7 bases and the V segment lost 8 bases, leaving 12 bases of the junction unmatched. The CDR3 sequence is 15 residues long. Germline CDR1 and CDR2: MNHNY and SVGAGI (reference sequence).